This entry describes one TCR beta chain. This entry is derived from a study of blood T cell repertoires in COVID-19. Whole-study context: Material from acute and convalescent COVID-19 was sourced from the United States, Italy and Spain. Sources were T cells, B-cell-depleted T cells, or PBMCs; the material itself was cDNA or gDNA.

V was trimmed by 6 bases and J by 7 bases, leaving 16 bases between them. The germline gives CDR1 MNHEY, CDR2 SVGEGT. This CDR3 comprises 14 residues. Libraries were prepared by immunoSEQ multiplex PCR; TCRdb keeps only in-frame clonotypes and omits some of them. The sample lists roughly 84,000 clones, over 70% occurring once. Sample: peripheral blood. The chain has TRBV6-2 or TRBV6-3 and TRBJ1-5; D is unresolved. The origin of this receptor is a middle-aged woman with active or convalescent COVID-19. Here the CDR3 reads CASSSLHGGQPQHF. The CDR3 nucleotides read TGTGCCAGCAGCTCTCTCCACGGAGGACAGCCCCAGCATTTT.